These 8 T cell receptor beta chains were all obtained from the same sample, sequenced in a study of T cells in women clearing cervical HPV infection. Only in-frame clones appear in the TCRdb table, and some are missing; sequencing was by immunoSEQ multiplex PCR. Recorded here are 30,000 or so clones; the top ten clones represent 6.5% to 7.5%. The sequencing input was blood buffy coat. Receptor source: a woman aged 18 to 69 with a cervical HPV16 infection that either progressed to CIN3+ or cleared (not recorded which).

The sequenced CDR3 bases are TGTGCCAGCAGCCAAGGACAGGGTCAGCCCGGCAAATTCAAGCCC. The encoded protein is CASSQGQGQPGKFKP. The full CDR3 sequence reads CASSQGQGQPGKFKPQHF. The V gene is TRBV4-2, the J gene TRBJ1-5; 7 bases fit TRBD1. The read gets to within 3 residues of the CDR3 end, and the germline J gene fills in the rest. With 1 base clipped from V and 8 bases from J, the junction kept 17 bases outside the gene matches. The CDR3 sequence is 18 residues long. CDR1 LGHNA and CDR2 YNFKEQ come from the germline V gene.

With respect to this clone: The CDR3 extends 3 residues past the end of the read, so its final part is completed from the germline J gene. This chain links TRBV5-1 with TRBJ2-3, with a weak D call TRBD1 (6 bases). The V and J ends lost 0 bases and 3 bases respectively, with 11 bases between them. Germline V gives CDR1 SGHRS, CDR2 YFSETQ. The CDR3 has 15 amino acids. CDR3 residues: CASSLEQGVTDTQYF. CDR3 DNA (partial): TGCGCCAGCAGCTTGGAACAGGGTGTAACAGATACG.

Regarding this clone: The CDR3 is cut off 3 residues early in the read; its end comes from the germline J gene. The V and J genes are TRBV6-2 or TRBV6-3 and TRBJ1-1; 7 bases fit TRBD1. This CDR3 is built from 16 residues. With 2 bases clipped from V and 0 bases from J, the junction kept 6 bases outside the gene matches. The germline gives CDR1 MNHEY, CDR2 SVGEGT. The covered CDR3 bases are TGTGCCAGCAGTTACCCGACCGGGACAGTGAACACTGAA. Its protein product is CASSYPTGTVNTE. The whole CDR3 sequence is CASSYPTGTVNTEAFF.

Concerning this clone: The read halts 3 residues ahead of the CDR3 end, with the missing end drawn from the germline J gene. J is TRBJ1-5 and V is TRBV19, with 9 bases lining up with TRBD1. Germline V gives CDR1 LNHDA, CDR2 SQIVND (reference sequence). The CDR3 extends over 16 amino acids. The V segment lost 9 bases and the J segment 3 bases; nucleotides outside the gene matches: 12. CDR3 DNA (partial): TGTGCCAGCTGGGACTCGGGACAGGGTTTCAATCAGCCC. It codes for CASWDSGQGFNQP. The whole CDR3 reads CASWDSGQGFNQPQHF.

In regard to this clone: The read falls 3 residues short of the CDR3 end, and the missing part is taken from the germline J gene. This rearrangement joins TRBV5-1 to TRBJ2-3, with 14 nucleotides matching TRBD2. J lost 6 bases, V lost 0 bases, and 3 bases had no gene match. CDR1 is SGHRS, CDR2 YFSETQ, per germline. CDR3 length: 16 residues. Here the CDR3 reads CASSLDGTSGGDTQYF. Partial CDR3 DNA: TGCGCCAGCAGCTTGGATGGGACTAGCGGGGGTGATACG.

CDR3 sequence reads: CASRASGLRNTEAFF. The CDR3 DNA, read in part, is TGTGCCAGCAGGGCCTCTGGACTGAGGAACACTGAA. The rearrangement links TRBV2 to TRBJ1-1; D is unresolved. Sequencing ends 3 residues short of the CDR3 end; the germline J gene provides the rest. CDR1 is SNHLY, CDR2 FYNNEI, per germline. V lost 6 bases and J 1 base, leaving 15 bases between the germline ends. CDR3 length: 15 amino acids. The whole variable domain, remainder taken from reference TRBV2 and TRBJ1-1, is EPEVTQTPSHQVTQMGQEVILRCVPISNHLYFYWYRQILGQKVEFLVSFYNNEISEKSEIFDDQFSVERPDGSNFTLKIRSTKLEDSAMYFCASRASGLRNTEAFFGQGTRLTVV.

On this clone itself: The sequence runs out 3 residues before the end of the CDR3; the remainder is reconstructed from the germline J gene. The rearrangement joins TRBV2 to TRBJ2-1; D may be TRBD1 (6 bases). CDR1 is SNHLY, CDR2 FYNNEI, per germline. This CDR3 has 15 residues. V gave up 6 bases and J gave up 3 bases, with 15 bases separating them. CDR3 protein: CASSERGGNYNEQFF. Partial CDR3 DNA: TGTGCCAGCAGCGAACGAGGGGGAAACTACAATGAG.

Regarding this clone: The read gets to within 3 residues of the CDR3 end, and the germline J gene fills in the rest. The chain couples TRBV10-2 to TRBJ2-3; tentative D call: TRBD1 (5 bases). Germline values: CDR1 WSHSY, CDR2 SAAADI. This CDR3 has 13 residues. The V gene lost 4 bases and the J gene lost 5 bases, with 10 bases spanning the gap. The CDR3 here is CASSVRVGDTQYF. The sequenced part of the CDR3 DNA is TGCGCCAGCAGTGTCAGGGTCGGAGATACG.